The source of this T cell receptor (beta chain) is a study of blood T cells in healthy people across ages. In the study overall: T cells yielded about one barcoded beta molecule per two cells through template switching. Study-wide findings and caveats: With unsorted PBMCs, a conclusive comparison of naive versus antigen-experienced cells was not possible.

This clonotype has ten or more counts. No antigen is known for it. A second about 6 to 12 cycle PCR used barcoded and J-beta primers. TCRdb analysed the 5' RACE reads with MiXCR anew, one entry per CDR3 protein. The sample contains about 650,000 distinct CDR3 sequences, roughly 32% of which appear only once. Trimming stripped 5 bases from V and 6 bases from J, with 7 bases between. The germline V gene encodes CDR1 DFQATT and CDR2 SNEGSKA (reference sequence). This CDR3 contains 10 residues. The extraction recovered at least 5.5 micrograms of total RNA per sample. This TCR was recovered from an elderly woman in good health. The V call is TRBV20-1, the J call TRBJ2-5; D remains unclear. Material for sequencing was blood. CDR3 bases: TGCAGTGCTGCCCAGAAGACCCAGTACTTC. Translated: CSAAQKTQYF.